Presented here are 9 T cell receptor beta chains from one specimen sequenced in a study of cytomegalovirus exposure and HLA in healthy donors. Researchers ran the PCR with 60 Vbeta and 13 Jbeta primers. The method was immunoSEQ multiplex PCR; TCRdb's version includes in-frame clones alone and lacks a portion of them. The sample holds some 250,000 clones, 82% seen once. The source material was PBMCs. The source of these receptors is a woman between 40 and 50 years old in good health and CMV-seropositive.

V and J are TRBV29-1 and TRBJ1-1; 7 positions match TRBD1. V lost 3 bases to trimming and J lost 5 bases; unmatched junction nucleotides: 6. The CDR3 is 13 amino acids. Germline values: CDR1 SQVTM, CDR2 ANQGSEA. In nucleotides, the CDR3 is TGCAGCGTTGAGCGCAGGGGGAGGACTGAAGCTTTCTTT. Its protein product is CSVERRGRTEAFF.

The rearrangement uses TRBV15 and TRBJ2-2; possibly TRBD1 for D (5 bases). Germline-derived CDR1 and CDR2 are LNHNV and YYDKDF (reference sequence). The CDR3 spans 17 residues. The ends were cut back, 0 bases at V and 6 bases at J, with 17 bases in the middle. Here the CDR3 DNA reads TGTGCCACCAGCAGAGAGAGTGGCAGGGTTAGGGCCGGGGAGCTGTTTTTT. Translating it yields CATSRESGRVRAGELFF.

The V and J genes are TRBV25-1 and TRBJ2-3; 9 bases map to TRBD2. This CDR3 has 16 amino acids. Germline V gene lookup returns CDR1 MGHDK and CDR2 SYGVNS. V shed 0 bases, J shed 1 base, and the junction held 2 bases outside the gene matches. The CDR3 region has the DNA TGTGCCAGCAGTGAATATTCTAGCGGGGGCACAGATACGCAGTATTTT. It encodes CASSEYSSGGTDTQYF.

In regard to this clone: Other DNA sequences in the sample encode the same CDR3. V gene TRBV18 combines with J gene TRBJ1-1, with a tentative D call TRBD1 (5 bases). Between the trimmed V and J ends, which lost 6 bases and 1 base, there was a span of 9 bases. The CDR3 is made up of 13 amino acids. Germline loops: CDR1 KGHSH, CDR2 LQKENI. The CDR3 DNA follows: TGTGCCAGCTCCCCCGGACAGAACACTGAAGCTTTCTTT. This translates into CASSPGQNTEAFF.

The V and J genes are TRBV10-3 and TRBJ2-2; 10 bases line up with TRBD1. The CDR3 is made up of 16 amino acids. Losses at the gene ends were 5 bases for V and 0 bases for J; bases not matched to a gene: 3. CDR1 and CDR2 (germline): ENHRY, SYGVKD. The chain's CDR3 is CAISPGQGPNTGELFF. Written as DNA, the CDR3 is TGTGCCATCAGTCCGGGACAGGGGCCGAACACCGGGGAGCTGTTTTTT.

This clone was seen a handful of times. The chain carries TRBV27 and TRBJ2-1, with 13 positions matching TRBD2. The CDR3 is made up of 17 amino acids. V gave up 6 bases and J gave up 0 bases; unmatched junction bases: 5. The germline CDR1 and CDR2 sequences are MNHEY and SMNVEV (reference sequence). The CDR3 protein is CASSRTSGGSSYNEQFF. Here the CDR3 DNA reads TGTGCCAGCAGCCGGACTAGCGGGGGAAGCTCCTACAATGAGCAGTTCTTC.

The CDR3 is CASSRRLAGGETQYF. For the CDR3, the DNA is TGTGCCAGCAGCCGTAGACTAGCGGGGGGAGAGACCCAGTACTTC. The V and J genes are TRBV28 and TRBJ2-5, with 13 bases identical to TRBD2. J lost 4 bases, V lost 6 bases, and 5 bases had no gene match. Germline V lookup: CDR1 MDHEN, CDR2 SYDVKM. This CDR3 has 15 amino acids. The variable domain in full, completed from reference TRBV28 and TRBJ2-5, reads DVKVTQSSRYLVKRTGEKVFLECVQDMDHENMFWYRQDPGLGLRLIYFSYDVKMKEKGDIPEGYSVSREKKERFSLILESASTNQTSMYLCASSRRLAGGETQYFGPGTRLLVL.

CDR3 in DNA: TGTGCCTGGAGTGTAGGGACAGGGAATCAGCCCCAGCATTTT. Residues: CAWSVGTGNQPQHF. The chain links TRBV30 to TRBJ1-5; TRBD1 aligns across 9 bases. From germline, CDR1 is GTSNPN and CDR2 SVGIG (reference sequence). The J segment lost 4 bases and the V segment lost 0 bases, leaving 1 base of the junction unmatched. The CDR3 consists of 14 residues.

J is TRBJ2-7 and V is TRBV30; D possibly corresponds to TRBD2 (5 bases). The CDR3 has 14 residues. Trimming pared 0 bases from V and 2 bases from J, leaving 11 bases between. Per the germline V gene, CDR1 is GTSNPN and CDR2 is SVGIG (reference sequence). The CDR3 nucleotides read TGTGCCTGGAGTGTAACGGGGTCTCCCTACGAGCAGTACTTC. Amino acid sequence: CAWSVTGSPYEQYF.